This T cell receptor beta chain stems from a study of T cell repertoires in cytomegalovirus infection. The overall study: CMV epitopes in the study were HLA-C-restricted (recently identified) and HLA-B-restricted (well studied).

There are 16 residues in the CDR3. Trimming took off 5 bases at V and 0 bases at J, with 14 bases between the two ends. This clonotype was recorded many times. Its antigen is unknown. Broader study findings: Cumulated frequencies of public TCR beta families served to identify carriers of CMV plus the relevant HLA. What dominated the ex vivo response were HLA-C-restricted CMV-specific TCR beta clonotypes.

MiXCR, run by TCRdb on the reads, gives a single entry per CDR3 protein. The sample holds about 110,000 distinct CDR3 sequences; over 40% are singletons and the top ten take around 74%. The rearrangement joins TRBV12-3 or TRBV12-4 to TRBJ1-5; D gene ambiguous. The sample consisted of CD8+ T cells from cultured PBMCs, taken from culture after CMV antigen stimulation. The TCR comes from a human donor in good health (CMV status not recorded). Some clones in this sample may be carry-over from other donors' samples. CDR3 sequence: CASSPIGPYSNQPQHF. The DNA for the CDR3 is TGTGCCAGCAGTCCCATTGGACCCTATAGCAATCAGCCCCAGCATTTT.